Each of the 21 T cell receptor beta chains below was sequenced from the same sample in a study of OX40 agonist ivuxolimab in advanced cancers. TCRdb's copy holds only in-frame clones and misses some; the assay was immunoSEQ multiplex PCR. This sample carries tens of thousands of clones, approximately 90% of them seen once, and the ten largest clones take roughly an eighth. The sequenced sample was CD4+ or CD8+ T cells sorted from blood, obtained in a trial of the OX40 agonist ivuxolimab. Source of these receptors: an adult with an advanced solid tumor such as melanoma, head and neck, liver or kidney cancer.

This clone has a single count. The V call is TRBV5-6, the J call TRBJ2-7; no firm D call. CDR1 is SGHDT, CDR2 YYEEEE, per germline. Trimming pared 4 bases from V and 0 bases from J, leaving 8 bases between. CDR3 length: 13 amino acids. CDR3 residues: CASSIWDSYEQYF. Written as DNA, the CDR3 is TGTGCCAGCAGCATTTGGGACTCCTACGAGCAGTACTTC.

This chain uses TRBV9 with TRBJ2-1, with a possible D match to TRBD2 (5 bases). CDR1 is SGDLS, CDR2 YYNGEE, per germline. The CDR3 is made up of 15 amino acids. The V and J ends lost 4 bases and 6 bases respectively, with 17 bases between them. In nucleotides, the CDR3 is TGTGCCAGCAGCCAAGGGAGTCTCGAAATCAATGAGCAGTTCTTC. Translation gives CASSQGSLEINEQFF.

The chain employs TRBV7-3 and TRBJ2-1; TRBD2 might be the D (6 bases). The CDR3 is 13 residues long. Germline CDR1 and CDR2: SGHTA and FQGTGA. V shed 1 base and J shed 9 bases, with 10 bases lying between them. CDR3 sequence reads: CASSLISGGEQFF. Here the CDR3 DNA reads TGTGCCAGCAGCTTAATTTCCGGGGGTGAGCAGTTCTTC.

The rearrangement links TRBV6-5 to TRBJ2-1; either TRBD1 or TRBD2 may fit D (5 bases each). Per the germline V gene, CDR1 is MNHEY and CDR2 is SVGAGI. The CDR3 sequence is 14 residues long. V dropped 6 bases and J dropped 5 bases, with 14 bases sitting between them. In DNA, the CDR3 is TGTGCCAGCAGCCCACCGGGACGGAACAATGAGCAGTTCTTC. The encoded protein is CASSPPGRNNEQFF.

The genes are TRBV19 and TRBJ1-2; D remains ambiguous. Germline CDR1 and CDR2: LNHDA and SQIVND (reference sequence). V was clipped by 1 base and J by 2 bases, with 8 bases between them. The CDR3 consists of 14 residues. The CDR3: CASSIVERNYGYTF. The CDR3 region has the DNA TGTGCCAGTAGTATAGTGGAGCGCAACTATGGCTACACCTTC.

This chain links TRBV6-6 with TRBJ2-7; D ambiguous. V lost 6 bases and J 5 bases, leaving 17 bases between the germline ends. The CDR3 extends over 14 amino acids. CDR1 is MNHNY and CDR2 is SVGAGI in the germline V gene (reference sequence). The CDR3 DNA reads TGTGCCAGCAGCCTTAAAGGTGGTTTGGACGAGCAGTACTTC. It translates to CASSLKGGLDEQYF.

V usage is TRBV7-8 and J usage is TRBJ1-2; no reliable D call. Trimming took 3 bases from V and 6 from J, leaving 11 bases between them. CDR3 length equals 13 residues. Germline V gene data show CDR1 as SGHVS and CDR2 as FQNEAQ. CDR3 nucleotide sequence: TGTGCCAGCAGCTTCCTGACCAGACATGGCTACACCTTC. This codes for CASSFLTRHGYTF.

V gene TRBV5-1 combines with J gene TRBJ2-7, with no clear D. V lost 4 bases and J 0 bases, leaving 14 bases between the germline ends. The V gene's germline CDR1 is SGHRS and CDR2 YFSETQ. The CDR3 runs 15 residues. CDR3 sequence reads: CASSTFSGSSYEQYF. The CDR3 DNA follows: TGCGCCAGCAGCACCTTTTCTGGAAGCTCCTACGAGCAGTACTTC.

V gene TRBV19 combines with J gene TRBJ1-2; D is unresolved. The CDR3 consists of 15 residues. Trimming left V 3 bases short and J 0 bases short, with 11 bases between. CDR1 and CDR2 from the germline V gene are LNHDA and SQIVND (reference sequence). CDR3 in amino acids: CASSIPRIPNYGYTF. DNA of the CDR3: TGTGCCAGTAGTATCCCCAGGATTCCTAACTATGGCTACACCTTC. The full variable domain, completed using reference TRBV19 and TRBJ1-2, is DGGITQSPKYLFRKEGQNVTLSCEQNLNHDAMYWYRQDPGQGLRLIYYSQIVNDFQKGDIAEGYSVSREKKESFPLTVTSAQKNPTAFYLCASSIPRIPNYGYTFGSGTRLTVV.

The chain carries TRBV27 and TRBJ2-1; D gene uncertain. Germline V lookup: CDR1 MNHEY, CDR2 SMNVEV (reference sequence). V gave up 6 bases and J gave up 8 bases, with 14 bases separating them. This CDR3 spans 13 amino acids. CDR3 sequence: CASRLTGPYEQFF. As DNA, the CDR3 is TGTGCCAGCAGACTTACCGGGCCCTATGAGCAGTTCTTC.

The V gene is TRBV30, the J gene TRBJ2-3; 10 bases fit TRBD2. Germline loops: CDR1 GTSNPN, CDR2 SVGIG (reference sequence). After removal of 3 bases from V and 11 bases from J, the junction contained 11 bases not matched to a gene. The CDR3 is made up of 14 amino acids. Here the CDR3 reads CAWRGSGGGGEQYF. DNA of the CDR3: TGTGCCTGGAGGGGCAGCGGGGGGGGCGGCGAGCAGTATTTT. Combining the CDR3 with reference TRBV30 and TRBJ2-3 gives the whole variable domain SQTIHQWPATLVQPVGSPLSLECTVEGTSNPNLYWYRQAAGRGLQLLFYSVGIGQISSEVPQNLSASRPQDRQFILSSKKLLLSDSGFYLCAWRGSGGGGEQYFGPGTRLTVL.

The chain carries TRBV7-9 and TRBJ2-3; 7 bases are a match to TRBD2. The V gene end was trimmed by 4 bases and the J gene end by 1 base; junction bases not matched to a gene: 14. Germline V CDR1 and CDR2: SEHNR, FQNEAQ (reference sequence). This CDR3 is 18 amino acids long. The CDR3 region has the DNA TGTGCCAGCAGCTCGACGGTGAAGCTAGCGGTACGCACAGATACGCAGTATTTT. Translating gives CASSSTVKLAVRTDTQYF.

This clone showed up just a few times. CDR3 DNA sequence: TGTGCCAGCAGCAAAACATTCTTACCCTACGAGCAGTACTTC. Translating it yields CASSKTFLPYEQYF. V and J are TRBV21-1 and TRBJ2-7; TRBD1 is the table's D call and was not checked against the DNA. TRBV21-1 is a known pseudogene. The CDR3 runs 14 residues.

The chain links TRBV6-1 to TRBJ2-2, with D possibly TRBD2 on 5 matching bases. Germline values: CDR1 MNHNS, CDR2 SASEGT. The CDR3 contains 15 residues. V was shortened by 4 bases and J by 2 bases, with 11 bases between the two germline ends. The CDR3 coding sequence is TGTGCCAGCAGTGCGCTAGCTGGCAACACCGGGGAGCTGTTTTTT. This gives the protein CASSALAGNTGELFF.

The chain carries TRBV25-1 and TRBJ2-7; no firm D call. Looked up from germline, CDR1 is MGHDK and CDR2 is SYGVNS. V dropped 8 bases and J dropped 0 bases, with 11 bases sitting between them. The CDR3 has 13 amino acids. CDR3: CASQDQVSYEQYF. The CDR3 nucleotides read TGTGCCAGCCAGGACCAGGTCTCCTACGAGCAGTACTTC.

J is TRBJ1-2 and V is TRBV25-1; D ambiguous. The CDR3 extends over 14 amino acids. Trimming stripped 0 bases from V and 2 bases from J, with 7 bases between. Germline V lookup: CDR1 MGHDK, CDR2 SYGVNS. The CDR3 coding sequence is TGTGCCAGCAGTGAATATCACGGGAACTATGGCTACACCTTC. Translation: CASSEYHGNYGYTF.

As DNA, the CDR3 is TGTGCCAGCAGCGTAACCGGGACTAGCGGGAGTCACGACTACGAGCAGTACTTC. Translated, it gives CASSVTGTSGSHDYEQYF. The rearrangement links TRBV9 to TRBJ2-7, with 14 positions matching TRBD2. Germline CDR1 and CDR2: SGDLS and YYNGEE. The CDR3 is 18 residues long. With V trimmed by 1 base and J by 3 bases, 9 bases remained unmatched.

V is TRBV27 and J is TRBJ2-3; TRBD1 matches at 7 bases. CDR1 is MNHEY and CDR2 is SMNVEV in the germline V gene (reference sequence). The CDR3 covers 20 residues. The J segment lost 6 bases and the V segment lost 6 bases, leaving 27 bases of the junction unmatched. In nucleotides, the CDR3 is TGTGCCAGCAGCCTTTCGGCCAAAGATTATTCCCGACAGGGATTGGATACGCAGTATTTT. It specifies CASSLSAKDYSRQGLDTQYF.

This clone has a handful of counts. This chain links TRBV7-3 with TRBJ1-1, with a tentative D call TRBD1 (5 bases). The V gene lost 1 base and the J gene lost 3 bases, with 12 bases spanning the gap. From germline, CDR1 is SGHTA and CDR2 FQGTGA. CDR3 size: 15 residues. The chain's CDR3 is CASSLRGKGDTEAFF. The CDR3 nucleotides read TGTGCCAGCAGCTTAAGAGGCAAAGGGGACACTGAAGCTTTCTTT. Based on the CDR3 plus reference TRBV7-3 and TRBJ1-1, the full variable domain is GAGVSQTPSNKVTEKGKYVELRCDPISGHTALYWYRQSLGQGPEFLIYFQGTGAADDSGLPNDRFFAVRPEGSVSTLKIQRTERGDSAVYLCASSLRGKGDTEAFFGQGTRLTVV.

V usage is TRBV6-5 and J usage is TRBJ2-1, with TRBD2 matching over 8 bases. Looked up from germline, CDR1 is MNHEY and CDR2 is SVGAGI. The CDR3 spans 12 residues. The trim removed 5 bases at V and 15 bases at J, leaving 9 bases unmatched. CDR3 nucleotides: TGTGCCAGCAGTCGCCTACGGGGGGGCTTGTTCTTC. Its protein product is CASSRLRGGLFF.

V usage is TRBV10-2 and J usage is TRBJ2-1; D possibly matches TRBD1 or TRBD2 (5 bases each). CDR3 length: 11 residues. Germline CDR1 WSHSY, CDR2 SAAADI. Trimming removed 8 bases from V and 6 bases from J, with 8 bases in between. The CDR3 here is CASRDGNEQFF. CDR3 sequence (DNA): TGCGCCAGCCGGGACGGCAATGAGCAGTTCTTC.